A single sample gave rise to the 29 T cell receptor beta chains below, sequenced in a study of shared clonotypes between healthy human individuals. Profiling relied on immunoSEQ multiplex PCR, and the TCRdb table lists in-frame clones only, not all of them. The table lists roughly 2,000,000 clones, just under 95% of them singletons. It was CD45RO-negative cells, positively selected for CCR7, that made up naive CD8 cells, with terminally differentiated effector memory CD45RA+ cells excluded. Sequencing input: naive CD8+ T cells from PBMCs. Receptors originate from a man aged 18 to 30 in good health. Some clones in this sample may be carry-over from other donors' samples.

V is TRBV19 and J is TRBJ2-3; 14 bases agree with TRBD2. The ends lost 5 bases at V and 1 base at J; junction bases unmatched: 11. CDR1 and CDR2 from the germline V gene are LNHDA and SQIVND (reference sequence). The CDR3 contains 19 residues. The CDR3 DNA sequence: TGTGCCAGTAGTCCGGGACTAGCGGGAGAACCCCCGGGCACAGATACGCAGTATTTT. This translates into CASSPGLAGEPPGTDTQYF.

Of note for this clone: Other DNA sequences of this sample code for an identical CDR3. The V and J genes are TRBV9 and TRBJ2-7; 8 nucleotides align to TRBD2. The germline gives CDR1 SGDLS, CDR2 YYNGEE. The CDR3 covers 15 residues. With 3 bases clipped from V and 0 bases from J, the junction kept 5 bases outside the gene matches. CDR3 residues: CASSAAGTSSYEQYF. CDR3 bases: TGTGCCAGCAGCGCCGCCGGGACTAGCTCCTACGAGCAGTACTTC.

The V call is TRBV28, the J call TRBJ2-1; no firm D call. V lost 4 bases to trimming and J lost 6 bases, with 13 bases between them. CDR3 length equals 14 residues. Germline V gene data show CDR1 as MDHEN and CDR2 as SYDVKM. This chain's CDR3 is CASSSGPSLNEQFF. In nucleotides, the CDR3 is TGTGCCAGCAGTTCCGGCCCCTCCCTCAATGAGCAGTTCTTC.

This clone was recorded once. The gene calls are TRBV5-6 and TRBJ1-5; D is unclear. From germline, CDR1 is SGHDT and CDR2 YYEEEE. V was trimmed by 2 bases and J by 7 bases, leaving 13 bases between them. The CDR3 contains 14 residues. CDR3 residues: CASSLAGMGQPQHF. The CDR3 DNA sequence: TGTGCCAGCAGCTTAGCTGGGATGGGACAGCCCCAGCATTTT. Filled out from reference TRBV5-6 and TRBJ1-5, the complete variable domain reads DAGVTQSPTHLIKTRGQQVTLRCSPKSGHDTVSWYQQALGQGPQFIFQYYEEEERQRGNFPDRFSGHQFPNYSSELNVNALLLGDSALYLCASSLAGMGQPQHFGDGTRLSIL.

This clone turned up a few times. V gene TRBV7-9 combines with J gene TRBJ1-5; 9 nucleotides agree with TRBD1. There are 13 residues in the CDR3. Germline trimming cut 8 bases from V and 7 bases from J; bases unmatched to any gene: 6. Germline loops: CDR1 SEHNR, CDR2 FQNEAQ (reference sequence). CDR3 DNA sequence: TGTGCCAGCGCGGGACAGGGAGGGCAGCCCCAGCATTTT. Amino acids: CASAGQGGQPQHF.

The chain uses TRBV29-1 and TRBJ2-1, with a tentative D call TRBD1 (5 bases). With 3 bases removed from V and 8 bases from J, the gap between germline ends came to 20 bases. The germline gives CDR1 SQVTM, CDR2 ANQGSEA. The CDR3 totals 15 residues. Here the CDR3 reads CSVEPKGPGLHEQFF. DNA for the CDR3: TGCAGCGTTGAGCCTAAGGGGCCCGGGTTACATGAGCAGTTCTTC.

The rearrangement uses TRBV7-9 and TRBJ2-7; D not resolved. CDR1 is SEHNR and CDR2 is FQNEAQ in the germline V gene (reference sequence). V lost 5 bases, J lost 0 bases, and 14 bases lay in between. The CDR3 runs 15 residues. This CDR3 reads CASSHGPQSSYEQYF. CDR3 nucleotides: TGTGCCAGCAGCCATGGGCCACAGAGCTCCTACGAGCAGTACTTC.

This clone was detected once. The chain is built from TRBV19 and TRBJ2-3; no clear D. V dropped 3 bases and J dropped 5 bases, with 9 bases sitting between them. CDR1 and CDR2 from the germline V gene are LNHDA and SQIVND (reference sequence). The CDR3 sequence is 13 residues long. DNA of the CDR3: TGTGCCAGTAGTATGAGGCTTCGAGATACGCAGTATTTT. Its protein is CASSMRLRDTQYF.

For this clone: The same CDR3 also results from other DNA sequences found in this sample. The chain combines TRBV11-2 with TRBJ2-5; D call uncertain. Trimming took off 0 bases at V and 1 base at J, with 6 bases between the two ends. The V gene's germline CDR1 is SGHAT and CDR2 FQNNGV. CDR3 length equals 14 residues. The CDR3 DNA reads TGTGCCAGCAGCTTAGATCTTCGCCAAGAGACCCAGTACTTC. Encoded protein: CASSLDLRQETQYF.

This sequence joins TRBV7-7 and TRBJ2-2; no reliable D call. The CDR3 extends over 14 amino acids. With 6 bases removed from V and 5 bases from J, the gap between germline ends came to 13 bases. Germline loops: CDR1 SSHAT, CDR2 FNYEAQ (reference sequence). In nucleotides, the CDR3 is TGTGCCAGCAGTTGGACGGAGAGGACCGGGGAGCTGTTTTTT. Protein product: CASSWTERTGELFF.

The chain is built from TRBV5-6 and TRBJ1-3; possible D gene TRBD1, 5 bases. This CDR3 has 16 amino acids. Looked up from germline, CDR1 is SGHDT and CDR2 is YYEEEE. V shed 4 bases and J shed 0 bases, with 14 bases lying between them. In DNA form, the CDR3 reads TGTGCCAGCAGCGACCTACAGGATAGCTCTGGAAACACCATATATTTT. Its translation: CASSDLQDSSGNTIYF.

The chain uses TRBV9 and TRBJ2-1, with TRBD2 as a possible D gene (5 bases). Germline CDR1 reads SGDLS; CDR2 reads YYNGEE. The CDR3 sequence is 16 residues long. Trimming removed 0 bases from V and 5 bases from J, with 15 bases in between. In nucleotides, the CDR3 is TGTGCCAGCAGCGTAGGTGAGTGGGAGCTCGACAATGAGCAGTTCTTC. It translates to CASSVGEWELDNEQFF.

The chain links TRBV15 to TRBJ2-7, with D possibly matching TRBD2 (7 bases). The germline CDR1 and CDR2 sequences are LNHNV and YYDKDF (reference sequence). CDR3 length equals 15 residues. V was pared by 3 bases and J by 3 bases, with 15 bases between. CDR3 sequence (DNA): TGTGCCACCAGCAGGGGGGGGGCAGGCGACTACGAGCAGTACTTC. Protein sequence: CATSRGGAGDYEQYF.

The rearrangement links TRBV7-9 to TRBJ1-1; 7 nucleotides line up with TRBD1. The V and J ends lost 5 bases and 10 bases, in that order; junction bases with no gene match: 13. Germline V gene sequence: CDR1 SEHNR, CDR2 FQNEAQ (reference sequence). The CDR3 runs to 14 residues. CDR3 sequence reads: CASSPGTAQAGAFF. The CDR3, as DNA: TGTGCCAGCAGCCCTGGGACAGCCCAAGCCGGAGCTTTCTTT.

This chain connects TRBV4-1 to TRBJ2-7, with 7 nucleotides matching TRBD2. This CDR3 region has 14 residues. V dropped 0 bases and J dropped 7; count of bases not matched to a gene: 6. Germline V gene lookup returns CDR1 MGHRA and CDR2 YSYEKL. CDR3 nucleotides: TGCGCCAGCAGCCAAGAATGGCGGGAGCTTGAGCAGTACTTC. Protein: CASSQEWRELEQYF.

The chain joins TRBV7-7 to TRBJ2-5, with 7 bases that match TRBD1. This CDR3 comprises 15 residues. V was clipped by 5 bases and J by 5 bases; unmatched bases: 11. Germline V gene lookup returns CDR1 SSHAT and CDR2 FNYEAQ (reference sequence). CDR3 residues: CASSPETQGRETQYF. As DNA, the CDR3 is TGTGCCAGCAGCCCCGAGACACAGGGGCGGGAGACCCAGTACTTC.

The chain recombines TRBV28 with TRBJ1-1; D remains unclear. The V end lost 3 bases, the J end lost 0 bases, and 8 bases lay between the germline ends. This CDR3 has 14 amino acids. CDR1 and CDR2 (germline): MDHEN, SYDVKM. In DNA, the CDR3 is TGTGCCAGCAGTTTGCCGGTCATGAACACTGAAGCTTTCTTT. The encoded protein is CASSLPVMNTEAFF.

The chain has TRBV7-9 and TRBJ2-5; the D is unclear. The CDR3 length is 14 residues. Trimming shortened V by 3 bases and J by 2 bases, and 10 bases separated the two germline ends. Germline CDR1 reads SEHNR; CDR2 reads FQNEAQ (reference sequence). CDR3 residues: CASSLAGRQETQYF. The CDR3 region has the DNA TGTGCCAGCAGCTTGGCTGGACGGCAAGAGACCCAGTACTTC.

The chain carries TRBV7-8 and TRBJ2-1, with D tentatively TRBD1 (6 bases). The V and J ends lost 3 bases and 2 bases respectively, with 11 bases between them. The CDR3 is made up of 15 amino acids. CDR1 is SGHVS and CDR2 is FQNEAQ in the germline V gene. The CDR3 is CASSLLGTTYNEQFF. The CDR3 DNA follows: TGTGCCAGCAGCTTGTTAGGGACAACCTACAATGAGCAGTTCTTC.

CDR3 nucleotides: TGTGCCAGCAGCAAACCCACTCTACAGGGAAGGTCCCTATACAATGAGCAGTTCTTC. As protein: CASSKPTLQGRSLYNEQFF. This chain joins TRBV7-9 and TRBJ2-1; possibly TRBD1 for D (6 bases). Trimming took off 5 bases at V and 4 bases at J, with 27 bases between the two ends. The CDR3 has 19 amino acids. CDR1 is SEHNR, CDR2 FQNEAQ, per germline (reference sequence).

Of note for this clone: This sample also contains other DNA sequences that code for the same CDR3. The rearrangement uses TRBV11-2 and TRBJ2-7; 9 nucleotides align to TRBD2. Germline CDR1 is SGHAT and CDR2 is FQNNGV. V dropped 1 base and J dropped 2; count of bases not matched to a gene: 3. The CDR3 loop spans 15 amino acids. The CDR3 coding sequence is TGTGCCAGCAGCTTAGGGGCTAGCGGGACCTACGAGCAGTACTTC. Residues: CASSLGASGTYEQYF.

V and J are TRBV5-1 and TRBJ2-1; 9 bases fit TRBD2. V was clipped by 3 bases and J by 10 bases; unmatched bases: 5. This CDR3 region has 13 residues. The germline CDR1 and CDR2 sequences are SGHRS and YFSETQ. The CDR3, as DNA: TGCGCCAGCAGCTATAGCGGGAGTTTCGAGCAGTTCTTC. It yields the protein CASSYSGSFEQFF.

This chain connects TRBV11-1 to TRBJ2-5; D ambiguous. Between the trimmed V and J ends, which lost 10 bases and 4 bases, there was a span of 10 bases. This CDR3 has 11 amino acids. Germline CDR1 and CDR2: SGHAT and FQDESV (reference sequence). CDR3 nucleotide sequence: TGTGCCATCAAGATCAGAGAGACCCAGTACTTC. Translated: CAIKIRETQYF.

This chain links TRBV28 with TRBJ1-3, with D perhaps matching TRBD1 (6 bases). V was trimmed by 6 bases and J by 4 bases, leaving 13 bases between them. Germline values: CDR1 MDHEN, CDR2 SYDVKM. This CDR3 has 14 residues. The DNA of the CDR3 is TGTGCCAGCAGGGCCCGGGGGCTCGGAAACACCATATATTTT. Translation gives CASRARGLGNTIYF.

The chain is built from TRBV11-2 and TRBJ1-3; no clear D gene. The CDR3 has 12 residues. Germline CDR1 and CDR2: SGHAT and FQNNGV. V lost 7 bases to trimming and J lost 4 bases, with 8 bases between them. In DNA form, the CDR3 reads TGTGCCAGCACCATAGGAGGAAACACCATATATTTT. This codes for CASTIGGNTIYF.

This clone was found a few times. The rearrangement links TRBV28 to TRBJ2-2; 7 positions match TRBD2. The CDR3 has 14 residues. J was trimmed by 5 bases and V by 7 bases; bases with no gene match: 7. Germline V CDR1 and CDR2: MDHEN, SYDVKM. CDR3 bases: TGTGCCAGCACCCGAACGGGGGGTACCGGGGAGCTGTTTTTT. This gives the protein CASTRTGGTGELFF.

The gene calls are TRBV7-9 and TRBJ2-1; D gene uncertain. The germline V gene encodes CDR1 SEHNR and CDR2 FQNEAQ (reference sequence). The CDR3 has 16 residues. V shed 5 bases and J shed 3 bases, with 17 bases lying between them. The CDR3 DNA reads as TGTGCCAGCAGCCCCTCGATTGGAGATTACTACAATGAGCAGTTCTTC. This codes for CASSPSIGDYYNEQFF.

The chain joins TRBV6-1 to TRBJ2-1, with D possibly matching TRBD1 (6 bases). Trimming cost V 8 bases and J 8 bases, with 13 bases left between them. Germline assignment: CDR1 MNHNS and CDR2 SASEGT. There are 12 residues in the CDR3. The CDR3 DNA reads TGTGCCAGCCTAATGGGGGCGGATGAGCAGTTCTTC. It specifies CASLMGADEQFF.

The table lists this clone with a count of one. The genes are TRBV9 and TRBJ2-1; weak D call: TRBD2 (5 bases). Germline CDR1 is SGDLS and CDR2 is YYNGEE. V was shortened by 0 bases and J by 2 bases, with 12 bases between the two germline ends. The CDR3 is made up of 16 amino acids. The CDR3 is CASSVAGLAAYNEQFF. CDR3 DNA sequence: TGTGCCAGCAGCGTAGCTGGGCTAGCAGCCTACAATGAGCAGTTCTTC.